This T cell receptor (beta chain) came from a study of OX40 agonist ivuxolimab in advanced cancers. Germline CDR1 reads SQVTM; CDR2 reads ANQGSEA. CDR3 length: 11 amino acids. V was cut by 5 bases and J by 1 base, with 5 bases left in between. The assay was immunoSEQ multiplex PCR, and TCRdb's table has in-frame clones only and misses some. The sample has more than 100,000 clones; just over 90% are singletons. The sequence was collected from an adult with an advanced solid tumor such as melanoma, head and neck, liver or kidney cancer. Sequences were derived from CD4+ or CD8+ T cells sorted from blood, sampled in a trial of the OX40 agonist ivuxolimab. The chain links TRBV29-1 to TRBJ2-5; maybe TRBD1 (5 bases). CDR3: CSVQGQETQYF. The CDR3 DNA sequence: TGCAGCGTTCAGGGCCAAGAGACCCAGTACTTC.